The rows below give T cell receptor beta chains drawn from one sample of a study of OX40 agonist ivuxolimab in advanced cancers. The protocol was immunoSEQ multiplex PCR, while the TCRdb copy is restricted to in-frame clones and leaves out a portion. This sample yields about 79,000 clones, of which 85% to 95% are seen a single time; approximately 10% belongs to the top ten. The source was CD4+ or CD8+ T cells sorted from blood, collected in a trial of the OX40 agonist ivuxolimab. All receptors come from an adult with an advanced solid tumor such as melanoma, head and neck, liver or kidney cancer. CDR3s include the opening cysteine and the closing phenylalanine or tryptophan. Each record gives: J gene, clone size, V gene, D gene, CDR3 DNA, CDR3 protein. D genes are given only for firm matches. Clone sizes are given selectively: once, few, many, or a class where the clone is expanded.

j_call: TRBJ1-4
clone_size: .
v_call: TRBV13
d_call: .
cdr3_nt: TGTGCCAGCAGCACGAGTCACGGGGGGCATGAAAAACTGTTTTTT
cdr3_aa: CASSTSHGGHEKLFF

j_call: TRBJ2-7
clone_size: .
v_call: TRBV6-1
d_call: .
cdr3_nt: TGTGCCAGCAGAAGATACGACTACGAGCAGTACTTC
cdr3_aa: CASRRYDYEQYF

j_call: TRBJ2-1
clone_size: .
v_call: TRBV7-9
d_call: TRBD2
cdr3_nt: TGTGCCAGCTCTGGGACTAGAGGGATAAATGAGCAGTTCTTC
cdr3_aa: CASSGTRGINEQFF

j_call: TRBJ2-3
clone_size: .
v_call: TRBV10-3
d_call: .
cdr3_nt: TGTGCCATCAGTGACGGAGATAGCGACCCCCCAGATACGCAGTATTTT
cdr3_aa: CAISDGDSDPPDTQYF

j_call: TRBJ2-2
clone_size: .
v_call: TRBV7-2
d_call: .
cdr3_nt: TGTGCCAGCAGCTTAGGGTGGGTGAACACCGGGGAGCTGTTTTTT
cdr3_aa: CASSLGWVNTGELFF

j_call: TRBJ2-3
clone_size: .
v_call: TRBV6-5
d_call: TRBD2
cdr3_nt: TGTGCCAGCAGTCAAGAGGGACTAGCGACAGATACGCAGTATTTT
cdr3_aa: CASSQEGLATDTQYF

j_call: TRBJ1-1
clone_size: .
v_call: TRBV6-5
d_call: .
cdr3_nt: TGTGCCAGCAGTTGGGGGGGATCGAACACTGAAGCTTTCTTT
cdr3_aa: CASSWGGSNTEAFF

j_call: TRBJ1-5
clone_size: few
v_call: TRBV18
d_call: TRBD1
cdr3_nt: TGTGCCAGCTCACCACGGGACAGCTTCCATCAGCCCCAGCATTTT
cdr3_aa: CASSPRDSFHQPQHF

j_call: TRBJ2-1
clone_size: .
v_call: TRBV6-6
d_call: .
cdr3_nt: TGTGCCAGCAGTTATAGTCCGGGCCAGTCGTTCTTC
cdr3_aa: CASSYSPGQSFF

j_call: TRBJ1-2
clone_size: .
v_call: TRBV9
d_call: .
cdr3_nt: TGTGCCAGCAGCGTAGGGTTAACTGACTATGGCTACACCTTC
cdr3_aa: CASSVGLTDYGYTF

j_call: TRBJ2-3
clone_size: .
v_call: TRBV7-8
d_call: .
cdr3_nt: TGTGCCAGTTCGGGACTCGCAGGAGGAGATACGCAGTATTTT
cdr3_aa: CASSGLAGGDTQYF

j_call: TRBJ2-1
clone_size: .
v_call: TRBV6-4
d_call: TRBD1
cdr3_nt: TGTGCCAGCAGTGTAGGACAGGGGGCTGAGCAGTTCTTC
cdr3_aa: CASSVGQGAEQFF

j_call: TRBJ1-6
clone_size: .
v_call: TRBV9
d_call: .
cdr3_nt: TGTGCCAGCAGCGCAGGACCGTATCCCCTCCACTTT
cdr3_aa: CASSAGPYPLHF

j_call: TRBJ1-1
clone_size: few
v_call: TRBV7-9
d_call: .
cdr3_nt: TGTGCCAGCAGCTTAGCAGTCGCCCTTCGGGGGGCTTTCTTT
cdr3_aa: CASSLAVALRGAFF

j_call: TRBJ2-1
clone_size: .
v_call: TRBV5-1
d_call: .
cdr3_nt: TGCGCCAGCAGCATCGCAGGGTCCAACTACAATGAGCAGTTCTTC
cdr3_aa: CASSIAGSNYNEQFF

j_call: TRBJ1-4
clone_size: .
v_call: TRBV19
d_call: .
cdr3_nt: TGTGCCAGTAGTATTCTGGACGGAGGGGAAAAACTGTTTTTT
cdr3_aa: CASSILDGGEKLFF

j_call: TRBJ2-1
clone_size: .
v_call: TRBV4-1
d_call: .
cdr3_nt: TGCGCCAGCAGCCACCCTAGGGGGGATGAGCAGTTCTTC
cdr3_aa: CASSHPRGDEQFF

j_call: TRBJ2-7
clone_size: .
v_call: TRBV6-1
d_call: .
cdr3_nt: TGTGCCAGCAGTGACTCAGGCTTACGCTACGAGCAGTACTTC
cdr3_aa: CASSDSGLRYEQYF

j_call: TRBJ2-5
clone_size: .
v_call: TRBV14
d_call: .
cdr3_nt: TGTGCCAGCAGCCAGGCCCCTAAGGCCCAGTACTTC
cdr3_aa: CASSQAPKAQYF

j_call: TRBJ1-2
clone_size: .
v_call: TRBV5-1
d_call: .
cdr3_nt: TGCGCCAGCAGCTCGCAGTGGAGCGCCTATGGCTACACCTTC
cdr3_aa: CASSSQWSAYGYTF

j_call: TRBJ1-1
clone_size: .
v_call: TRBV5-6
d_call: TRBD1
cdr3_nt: TGTGCCAGCAGCTTGGGGACAGGGGGCGTTCCTATCACTGAAGCTTTCTTT
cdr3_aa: CASSLGTGGVPITEAFF

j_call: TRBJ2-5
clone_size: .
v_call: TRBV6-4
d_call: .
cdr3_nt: TGTGCCAGCAGTGACAACCCCGGGGGAGAGACCCAGTACTTC
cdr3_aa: CASSDNPGGETQYF

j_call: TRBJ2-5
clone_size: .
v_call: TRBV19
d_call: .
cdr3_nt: TGTGCCAGTAGTATAGATCTCTACCAAGAAACCCAGTACTTC
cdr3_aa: CASSIDLYQETQYF

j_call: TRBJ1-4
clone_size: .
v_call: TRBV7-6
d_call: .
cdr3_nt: TGTGCCAGCAGCTTAAATTTTGGTGAAAAACTGTTTTTT
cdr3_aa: CASSLNFGEKLFF

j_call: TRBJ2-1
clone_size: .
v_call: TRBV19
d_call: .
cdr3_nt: TGTGCCAGTAGAGTTGGACAGTCTACATGGAATGAGCAGTTCTTC
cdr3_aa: CASRVGQSTWNEQFF

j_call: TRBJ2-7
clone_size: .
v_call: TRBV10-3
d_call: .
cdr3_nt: TGTGCCATCAGTGAGTATCAGGGAAGCACCTACGAGCAGTACTTC
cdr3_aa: CAISEYQGSTYEQYF

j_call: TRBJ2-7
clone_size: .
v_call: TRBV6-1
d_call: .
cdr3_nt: TGTGCCAGCCTACCTCAAAACCCCCTATCCTACGAGCAGTACTTC
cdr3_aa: CASLPQNPLSYEQYF

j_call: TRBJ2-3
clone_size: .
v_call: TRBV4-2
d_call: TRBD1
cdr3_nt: TGTGCCAGCAGCCAATACCGGGACAGATGGGATACGCAGTATTTT
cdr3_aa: CASSQYRDRWDTQYF

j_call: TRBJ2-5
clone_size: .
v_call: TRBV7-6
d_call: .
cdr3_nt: TGTGCCAGCAGCCCGTACCAAGAGACCCAGTACTTC
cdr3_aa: CASSPYQETQYF

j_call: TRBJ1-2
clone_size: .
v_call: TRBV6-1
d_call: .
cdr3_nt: TGTGCCAGCAGTGAAGCGCTTCTCGAGGACCTCCAGGCCAAGGGCTACACCTTC
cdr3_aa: CASSEALLEDLQAKGYTF

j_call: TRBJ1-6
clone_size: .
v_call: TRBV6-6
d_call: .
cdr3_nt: TGTGCCAGCAGCCTGACGAGCTCCTATAATTCACCCCTCCACTTT
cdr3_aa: CASSLTSSYNSPLHF

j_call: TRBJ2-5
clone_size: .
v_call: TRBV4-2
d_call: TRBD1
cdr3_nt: TGTGCCAGCAGCCAAGAGGAACAGGGGGCATGGACCCAGTACTTC
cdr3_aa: CASSQEEQGAWTQYF

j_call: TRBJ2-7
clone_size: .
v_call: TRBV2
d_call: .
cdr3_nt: TGTGCCAGCAGTGTTCCCCAGGGACCTGAAGACGAGCAGTACTTC
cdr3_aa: CASSVPQGPEDEQYF

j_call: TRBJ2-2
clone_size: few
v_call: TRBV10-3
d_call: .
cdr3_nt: TGTGCCATCACCCAGGGAGGGGGAAACAACGGGGAGCTGTTTTTT
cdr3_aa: CAITQGGGNNGELFF

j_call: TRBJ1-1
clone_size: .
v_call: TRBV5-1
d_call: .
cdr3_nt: TGCGCCAGCAGCTGGGGCAGGGGAGGAACTGAAGCTTTCTTT
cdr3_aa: CASSWGRGGTEAFF

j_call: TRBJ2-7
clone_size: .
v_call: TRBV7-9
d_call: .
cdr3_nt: TGTGCCAGCAGCCGGGACAATTTTTACGAGCAGTACTTC
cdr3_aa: CASSRDNFYEQYF

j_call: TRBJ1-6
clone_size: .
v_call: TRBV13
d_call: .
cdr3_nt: TGTGCCAGCAGTTGGCGTTATAATTCACCCCTCCACTTT
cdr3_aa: CASSWRYNSPLHF

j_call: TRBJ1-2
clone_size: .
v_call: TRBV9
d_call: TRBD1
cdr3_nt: TGTGCCAGCAGCGTAGCTATGGACAGGGTAGCTAACTATGGCTACACCTTC
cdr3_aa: CASSVAMDRVANYGYTF

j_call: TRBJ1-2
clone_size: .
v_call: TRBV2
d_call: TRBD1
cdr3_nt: TGTGCCAGCAGTGGGGTAGACAGGGACGGCTATGGCTACACCTTC
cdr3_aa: CASSGVDRDGYGYTF

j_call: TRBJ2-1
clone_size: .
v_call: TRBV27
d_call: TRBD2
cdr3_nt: TGTGCCAGCAGTCTAGGGACTAGCGGGGGCAATGAGCAGTTCTTC
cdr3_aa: CASSLGTSGGNEQFF

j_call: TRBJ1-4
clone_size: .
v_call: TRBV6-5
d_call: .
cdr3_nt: TGTGCCAGCAGTTACTCGGCCGAACTGGGCGAAAAACTGTTTTTT
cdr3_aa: CASSYSAELGEKLFF

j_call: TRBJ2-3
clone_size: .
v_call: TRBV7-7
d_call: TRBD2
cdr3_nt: TGTGCCAGCAGCCAGTTCAGCGGGGGCGGGCCAGATACGCAGTATTTT
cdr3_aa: CASSQFSGGGPDTQYF

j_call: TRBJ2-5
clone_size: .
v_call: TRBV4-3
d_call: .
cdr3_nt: TGCGCCAGCAGCCAAGATCCGGGCAGGGCTTTAGAGACCCAGTACTTC
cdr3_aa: CASSQDPGRALETQYF

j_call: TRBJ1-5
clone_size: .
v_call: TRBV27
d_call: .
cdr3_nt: TGTGCCAGCAAGAAGTGGCCCACGGCAGATCAGCCCCAGCATTTT
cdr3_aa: CASKKWPTADQPQHF

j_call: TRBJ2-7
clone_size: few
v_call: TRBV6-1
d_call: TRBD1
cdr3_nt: TGTGCCAGCAGTGAAGCGGGGACAGGGGCATTCTACGAGCAGTACTTC
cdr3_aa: CASSEAGTGAFYEQYF

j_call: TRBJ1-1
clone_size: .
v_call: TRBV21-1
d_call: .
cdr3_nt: TGTGCCAGCAGCAAAGGTCGGACAGGGGAGATGAACACTGAAGCTTTCTTT
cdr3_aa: CASSKGRTGEMNTEAFF

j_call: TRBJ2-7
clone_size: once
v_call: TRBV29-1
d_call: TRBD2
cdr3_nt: TGCAGCGTTGGCGGGGGAACCTTCTACGAGCAGTACTTC
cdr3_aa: CSVGGGTFYEQYF

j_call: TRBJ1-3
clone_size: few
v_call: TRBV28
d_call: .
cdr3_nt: TGTGCCAGCAGTTTGGGACTCAGCTCTGGAAACACCATATATTTT
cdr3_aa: CASSLGLSSGNTIYF

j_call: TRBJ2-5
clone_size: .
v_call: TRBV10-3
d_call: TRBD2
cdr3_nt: TGTGCCATCAGTGATTGGGCCCCGGGGGGGCCGAGAACCGTAGAGACCCAGTACTTC
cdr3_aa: CAISDWAPGGPRTVETQYF

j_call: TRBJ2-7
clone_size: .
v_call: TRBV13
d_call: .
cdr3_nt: TGTGCCAGCAGTCCGGGCCGAAGGAGCTCCTACGAGCAGTACTTC
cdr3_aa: CASSPGRRSSYEQYF

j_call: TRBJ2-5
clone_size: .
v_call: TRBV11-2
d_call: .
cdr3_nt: TGTGCCAGCAGCATTCGTGAGACCCAGTACTTC
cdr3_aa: CASSIRETQYF

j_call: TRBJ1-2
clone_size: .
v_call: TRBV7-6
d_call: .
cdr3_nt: TGTGCCAGCAGCCCCCTCCGGGACACCCTCTATGGCTACACCTTC
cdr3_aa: CASSPLRDTLYGYTF

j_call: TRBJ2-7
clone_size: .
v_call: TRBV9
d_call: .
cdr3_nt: TGTGCCAGCAGCAACGAAAACACCGACTACGAGCAGTACTTC
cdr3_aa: CASSNENTDYEQYF

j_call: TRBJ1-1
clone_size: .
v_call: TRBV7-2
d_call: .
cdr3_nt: TGTGCCAGCAGCTTAGATAAGTACACTGAAGCTTTCTTT
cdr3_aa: CASSLDKYTEAFF

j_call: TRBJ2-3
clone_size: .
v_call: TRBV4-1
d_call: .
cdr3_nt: TGCGCCAGCAGCCAAGCCGGGACACCGAGCACAGATACGCAGTATTTT
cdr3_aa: CASSQAGTPSTDTQYF